This T cell receptor (beta chain) was recorded in a study of cytotoxic CD8 clonotypes in ibrutinib-treated CLL. Study results and caveats: Baseline clonality, higher than in age-matched healthy donors, tracked circulating CD8+ T-cell counts. Clonality went up at the time of ibrutinib response, stayed stable in sustained remission, and later dropped back toward its baseline level at progression.

The germline V gene encodes CDR1 MNHNY and CDR2 SVGAGI (reference sequence). The CDR3 is 13 amino acids. Sequencing was performed with immunoSEQ multiplex PCR; in TCRdb, only in-frame clones are kept and a portion is missing. The repertoire holds about 120,000 clones, 58% seen once, with around 37% in the top ten. PBMCs were cryopreserved, and 1.5 to 2 micrograms of genomic DNA from them went into TCR beta libraries. This clone showed up many times. The target antigen is unknown. This rearrangement joins TRBV6-6 to TRBJ1-2; maybe TRBD1 (6 bases). The starting material was PBMCs, obtained after 24 months of ibrutinib treatment. This TCR was sampled from a human donor with chronic lymphocytic leukemia. The CDR3 DNA reads as TGTGCTTTGGGCGCGGGGGGCAACTATGGCTACACCTTC. Amino acid sequence: CALGAGGNYGYTF.